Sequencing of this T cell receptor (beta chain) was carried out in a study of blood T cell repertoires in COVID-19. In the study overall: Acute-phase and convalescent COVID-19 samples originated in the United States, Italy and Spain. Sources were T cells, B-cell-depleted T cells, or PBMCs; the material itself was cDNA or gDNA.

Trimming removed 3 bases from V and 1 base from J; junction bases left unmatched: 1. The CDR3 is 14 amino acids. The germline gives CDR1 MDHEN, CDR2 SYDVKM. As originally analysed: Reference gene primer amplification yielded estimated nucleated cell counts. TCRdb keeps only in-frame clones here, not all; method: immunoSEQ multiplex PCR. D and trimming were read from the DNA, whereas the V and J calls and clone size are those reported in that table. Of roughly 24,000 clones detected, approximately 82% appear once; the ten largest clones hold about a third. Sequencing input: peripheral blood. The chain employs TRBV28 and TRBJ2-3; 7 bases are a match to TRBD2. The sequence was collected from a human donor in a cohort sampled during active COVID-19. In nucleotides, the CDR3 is TGTGCCAGCAGTTTCCTAGCGGGCACAGATACGCAGTATTTT. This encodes CASSFLAGTDTQYF.